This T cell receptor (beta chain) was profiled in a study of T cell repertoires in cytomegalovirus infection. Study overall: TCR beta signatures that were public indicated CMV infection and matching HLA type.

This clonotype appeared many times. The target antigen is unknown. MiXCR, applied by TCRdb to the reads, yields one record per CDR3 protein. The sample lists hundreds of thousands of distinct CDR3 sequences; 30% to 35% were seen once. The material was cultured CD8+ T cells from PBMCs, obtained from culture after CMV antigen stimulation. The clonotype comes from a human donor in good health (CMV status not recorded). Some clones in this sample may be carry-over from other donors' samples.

CDR3 in DNA: TGTGCCAGCAGAATGGCAGGGTTCAATCAGCCCCAGCATTTT. It encodes CASRMAGFNQPQHF. The V call is TRBV12-3 or TRBV12-4, the J call TRBJ1-5; tentatively, D is TRBD1 (5 bases). CDR3 length equals 14 residues. Trimming cost V 6 bases and J 3 bases, with 12 bases left between them.